These 24 T cell receptor beta chains originate from one sample sequenced in a study of cytomegalovirus exposure and HLA in healthy donors. PCR involved 60 Vbeta and 13 Jbeta primers. The protocol was immunoSEQ multiplex PCR, while the TCRdb copy is restricted to in-frame clones and leaves out a portion. The repertoire table contains 70,000 or so clones. Sequencing input: PBMCs. All receptors derive from a boy younger than 18 in good health and CMV-seronegative.

The J gene is TRBJ1-1, the V gene TRBV5-1; D is undetermined. This CDR3 is 15 amino acids long. Per germline, CDR1 SGHRS and CDR2 YFSETQ. Trimming cost V 2 bases and J 0 bases, with 11 bases left between them. The CDR3 nucleotides are TGCGCCAGCAGCTTTCAGGCAGAAATGAACACTGAAGCTTTCTTT. This sequence encodes CASSFQAEMNTEAFF.

This sequence joins TRBV9 and TRBJ1-2; TRBD1 aligns across 10 bases. V was clipped by 3 bases and J by 8 bases; unmatched bases: 13. The CDR3 loop spans 16 amino acids. In germline, CDR1 is SGDLS, CDR2 YYNGEE. For the CDR3, the DNA is TGTGCCAGCAGCGCGGGGAGTGGGGACAGGGGTGACGGCTACACCTTC. Translated: CASSAGSGDRGDGYTF.

This rearrangement joins TRBV18 to TRBJ1-3; D not resolved. V shed 4 bases and J shed 0 bases, with 19 bases lying between them. Looked up from germline, CDR1 is KGHSH and CDR2 is LQKENI. The CDR3 is 18 amino acids. In DNA form, the CDR3 reads TGTGCCAGCTCACTCTCTCCCTCGCAACCCAGCTCTGGAAACACCATATATTTT. Translation gives CASSLSPSQPSSGNTIYF.

The CDR3 sequence is CATGGVLYEQYF. DNA of the CDR3: TGTGCCACCGGGGGAGTCCTGTACGAGCAGTACTTC. The chain carries TRBV10-3 and TRBJ2-7; perhaps TRBD2 as D (6 bases). The CDR3 totals 12 residues. V was pared by 10 bases and J by 4 bases, with 14 bases between. Germline V gives CDR1 ENHRY, CDR2 SYGVKD.

This chain links TRBV5-6 with TRBJ1-4; D unclear. The V end lost 6 bases, the J end lost 7 bases, and 16 bases lay between the germline ends. Germline V gene data show CDR1 as SGHDT and CDR2 as YYEEEE. The CDR3 is made up of 14 amino acids. CDR3 bases: TGTGCCAGCACCTATGGTGGTACTGGTGAAAAACTGTTTTTT. Translated, it gives CASTYGGTGEKLFF.

The chain employs TRBV30 and TRBJ1-5; maybe TRBD1 (5 bases). Germline CDR1 is GTSNPN and CDR2 is SVGIG (reference sequence). The V end was cut by 0 bases, the J end by 2 bases, with 8 bases between. CDR3 length equals 14 residues. The DNA for the CDR3 is TGTGCCTGGAGTGTAGGGGCAGGCAATCAGCCCCAGCATTTT. Encoded protein: CAWSVGAGNQPQHF.

With respect to this clone: One junction end disagrees with the germline gene, perhaps due to a read error. This sequence joins TRBV7-9 and TRBJ2-1, with a weak D call TRBD2 (6 bases). This CDR3 has 14 residues. CDR1 SEHNR and CDR2 FQNEAQ come from the germline V gene (reference sequence). The CDR3 spells CASSRTSSDNEQFF. The CDR3 DNA follows: TGTGCCAGCAGCCGTACTAGCTCCGACAATGAGCAGTTCTTC.

The CDR3 nucleotides read TGTGCCAGCGGACAGGGTGGTGGAGTCCCAGATACGCAGTATTTT. Translating gives CASGQGGGVPDTQYF. V usage is TRBV27 and J usage is TRBJ2-3; 8 bases align to TRBD1. The germline gives CDR1 MNHEY, CDR2 SMNVEV (reference sequence). This CDR3 is 15 amino acids long. The V gene end was trimmed by 8 bases and the J gene end by 4 bases; junction bases not matched to a gene: 11.

About this clone itself: This sample includes further DNA sequences coding for the same CDR3. The rearrangement uses TRBV6-5 and TRBJ1-1, with D hard to call. The V end lost 5 bases, the J end lost 1 base, and 5 bases lay between the germline ends. The CDR3 covers 12 residues. From germline, CDR1 is MNHEY and CDR2 SVGAGI. The DNA of the CDR3 is TGTGCCAGCAGTCGGGGGAACACTGAAGCTTTCTTT. This encodes CASSRGNTEAFF.

The chain has TRBV20-1 and TRBJ2-5, with D uncertain. The germline V gene has CDR1 DFQATT and CDR2 SNEGSKA (reference sequence). This CDR3 comprises 11 residues. V was cut by 3 bases and J by 1 base, with 3 bases left in between. The CDR3 here is CSASIQETQYF. CDR3 DNA sequence: TGCAGTGCTAGTATCCAAGAGACCCAGTACTTC.

The V call is TRBV4-2, the J call TRBJ1-2; TRBD1 agrees at 8 bases. The germline gives CDR1 LGHNA, CDR2 YNFKEQ. CDR3 length: 17 amino acids. Trimming took 3 bases from V and 4 from J; bases not matched to a gene: 13. This chain's CDR3 is CASSQEEAGGAIYGYTF. Written as DNA, the CDR3 is TGTGCCAGCAGCCAGGAGGAAGCAGGGGGCGCAATCTATGGCTACACCTTC.

V and J are TRBV20-1 and TRBJ2-3; D is unresolved. Germline loops: CDR1 DFQATT, CDR2 SNEGSKA (reference sequence). The CDR3 has 10 amino acids. Trimming stripped 8 bases from V and 6 bases from J, with 9 bases between. The CDR3: CSLDEDTQYF. The CDR3 DNA follows: TGCAGTCTAGACGAGGATACGCAGTATTTT.

V gene TRBV4-2 combines with J gene TRBJ2-7; D is uncertain. Germline lookup yields CDR1 LGHNA and CDR2 YNFKEQ. V lost 3 bases to trimming and J lost 1 base, with 7 bases between them. The CDR3 covers 13 residues. CDR3 DNA: TGTGCCAGCAGCCAGGTTCTATCCTACGAGCAGTACTTC. Translated: CASSQVLSYEQYF.

The gene calls are TRBV6-5 and TRBJ2-7; D is unresolved. Germline CDR1 and CDR2: MNHEY and SVGAGI. The CDR3 is 11 residues long. V lost 11 bases to trimming and J lost 6 bases, with 14 bases between them. The CDR3 DNA follows: TGTGCCGGCGGCCCCCCCCTCGAGCAGTACTTC. It is translated as CAGGPPLEQYF.

The rearrangement links TRBV7-8 to TRBJ1-1; D is perhaps TRBD1 (6 bases). In germline, CDR1 is SGHVS, CDR2 FQNEAQ. The CDR3 runs 13 residues. Trimming left V 4 bases short and J 8 bases short, with 14 bases between. CDR3: CASSSRGQIEAFF. CDR3 coding DNA: TGTGCCAGCAGCTCTAGAGGACAGATCGAAGCTTTCTTT.

The chain employs TRBV7-9 and TRBJ2-3; maybe TRBD2 (6 bases). V was clipped by 2 bases and J by 2 bases, with 14 bases between them. CDR3 length: 16 amino acids. Germline V gene data show CDR1 as SEHNR and CDR2 as FQNEAQ (reference sequence). In nucleotides, the CDR3 is TGTGCCAGCAGCTTAACCTCCAGGGAGGCCACAGATACGCAGTATTTT. This sequence encodes CASSLTSREATDTQYF.

The chain recombines TRBV4-3 with TRBJ1-2, with D unresolved. The CDR3 is 16 residues long. Germline V lookup: CDR1 LGHNA, CDR2 YSLEER. The ends were cut back, 3 bases at V and 4 bases at J, with 18 bases in the middle. The CDR3 loop is CASSQENSYTLYGYTF. The DNA of the CDR3 is TGCGCCAGCAGCCAGGAAAACAGTTATACCCTCTATGGCTACACCTTC.

The V and J genes are TRBV5-4 and TRBJ1-2; 8 bases are shared with TRBD1. Per the germline V gene, CDR1 is SGHNT and CDR2 is YYREEE (reference sequence). This CDR3 has 16 amino acids. V dropped 1 base and J dropped 6; count of bases not matched to a gene: 11. The CDR3 loop reads CASSLPRGQALDGYTF. Written as DNA, the CDR3 is TGTGCCAGCAGCTTGCCCCGGGGACAGGCCCTGGATGGCTACACCTTC.

The chain recombines TRBV7-9 with TRBJ1-2; TRBD1 matches at 9 bases. The CDR3 totals 14 residues. Germline CDR1 is SEHNR and CDR2 is FQNEAQ (reference sequence). The V and J ends lost 5 bases and 6 bases, in that order; junction bases with no gene match: 7. The chain's CDR3 is CASSRQGVLHGYTF. In DNA, the CDR3 is TGTGCCAGCAGCCGACAGGGGGTTTTACATGGCTACACCTTC.

This chain uses TRBV5-4 with TRBJ1-2; 7 bases fit TRBD1. The length of the CDR3 is 14 residues. Germline V gene sequence: CDR1 SGHNT, CDR2 YYREEE (reference sequence). Trimming at V came to 4 bases and at J to 4 bases, leaving 7 bases not matched to a gene. The CDR3: CASSQGGLGYGYTF. In DNA form, the CDR3 reads TGTGCCAGCAGCCAAGGGGGCTTGGGCTATGGCTACACCTTC.

The gene calls are TRBV19 and TRBJ2-5; 10 bases map to TRBD1. Trimming at V came to 6 bases and at J to 4 bases, leaving 8 bases not matched to a gene. The germline V gene encodes CDR1 LNHDA and CDR2 SQIVND (reference sequence). The CDR3 is made up of 15 amino acids. In nucleotides, the CDR3 is TGTGCCAGTAGCCACCGGACAGGGGGAATAGAGACCCAGTACTTC. Encoded protein: CASSHRTGGIETQYF.

The chain carries TRBV30 and TRBJ1-5; tentatively, D is TRBD1 (6 bases). This CDR3 region has 18 residues. Germline CDR1 and CDR2: GTSNPN and SVGIG (reference sequence). V gave up 0 bases and J gave up 2 bases, with 20 bases separating them. CDR3 DNA: TGTGCCTGGAGTGTAAGATGGGCAGGGGATTATCGCAATCAGCCCCAGCATTTT. Its protein is CAWSVRWAGDYRNQPQHF.

The gene calls are TRBV29-1 and TRBJ2-5; maybe TRBD2 (5 bases). This CDR3 is 13 amino acids long. Trimming left V 4 bases short and J 3 bases short, with 12 bases between. From germline, CDR1 is SQVTM and CDR2 ANQGSEA. The DNA for the CDR3 is TGCAGCGTTGGGCGGGTTAAGGAAGAGACCCAGTACTTC. The encoded protein is CSVGRVKEETQYF.

V and J are TRBV4-3 and TRBJ2-1; possibly TRBD1 for D (6 bases). This CDR3 spans 16 amino acids. Germline V gene sequence: CDR1 LGHNA, CDR2 YSLEER. V lost 0 bases and J lost 5, with 14 bases in between. CDR3 in amino acids: CASSQDLGGSDNEQFF. In DNA, the CDR3 is TGCGCCAGCAGCCAAGACTTAGGGGGATCCGACAATGAGCAGTTCTTC.